One and the same sample provided the 32 T cell receptor beta chains below, sequenced in a study of sequential checkpoint blockade in melanoma. Treatment in this sample: randomized to nivolumab then ipilimumab (arm A) or the reverse (arm B). TCRdb keeps only in-frame clones here, not all; method: immunoSEQ multiplex PCR. The sample has under 25,000 clones, around 83% seen once. This specimen consisted of CD8+ T cells sorted from blood (inferred from file names), obtained from a patient given nivolumab and ipilimumab in sequence. The receptors come from a human donor with melanoma.

This chain joins TRBV27 and TRBJ1-1, with 7 bases fitting TRBD1. The CDR3 extends over 14 amino acids. V trimming: 1 base; J trimming: 3 bases; junction bases outside the gene matches: 2. CDR1 is MNHEY and CDR2 is SMNVEV in the germline V gene (reference sequence). CDR3 sequence (DNA): TGTGCCAGCAGTTTATACAGGGGTTACACTGAAGCTTTCTTT. It yields the protein CASSLYRGYTEAFF.

J is TRBJ1-5 and V is TRBV7-9; 7 bases are shared with TRBD1. Germline V gives CDR1 SEHNR, CDR2 FQNEAQ (reference sequence). There are 14 residues in the CDR3. V dropped 5 bases and J dropped 5; count of bases not matched to a gene: 6. This CDR3 reads CASSPGQIDQPQHF. As DNA, the CDR3 is TGTGCCAGCAGCCCGGGACAGATCGATCAGCCCCAGCATTTT. The whole variable domain, remainder taken from reference TRBV7-9 and TRBJ1-5, is DTGVSQNPRHKITKRGQNVTFRCDPISEHNRLYWYRQTLGQGPEFLTYFQNEAQLEKSRLLSDRFSAERPKGSFSTLEIQRTEQGDSAMYLCASSPGQIDQPQHFGDGTRLSIL.

This chain connects TRBV19 to TRBJ2-7; 7 bases fit TRBD2. Germline V CDR1 and CDR2: LNHDA, SQIVND (reference sequence). The CDR3 totals 12 residues. V shed 6 bases and J 4 bases; nucleotides not matched to a gene: 3. The CDR3 DNA reads TGTGCCAGTAGCCCGGGAGGTTACGAGCAGTACTTC. Translated, it gives CASSPGGYEQYF.

The chain employs TRBV11-2 and TRBJ2-2; the D gene is possibly TRBD1 (6 bases). The V end was cut by 5 bases, the J end by 5 bases, with 21 bases between. This CDR3 comprises 17 residues. Germline loops: CDR1 SGHAT, CDR2 FQNNGV. Here the CDR3 reads CASSPGQLLGRTGELFF. DNA of the CDR3: TGTGCCAGCAGCCCTGGACAGCTGCTGGGAAGGACCGGGGAGCTGTTTTTT.

The J gene is TRBJ2-7, the V gene TRBV6-6; TRBD1 matches 9 bases. In germline, CDR1 is MNHNY, CDR2 SVGAGI (reference sequence). Trimming took 2 bases from V and 5 from J; bases not matched to a gene: 4. The CDR3 has 14 amino acids. The CDR3 region has the DNA TGTGCCAGCAGTTACCCCGGGACAGGGAACGAGCAGTACTTC. Residues: CASSYPGTGNEQYF.

V and J are TRBV11-2 and TRBJ2-3; 10 bases line up with TRBD2. The CDR3 length is 16 residues. Germline-derived CDR1 and CDR2 are SGHAT and FQNNGV. Germline trimming cut 3 bases from V and 0 bases from J; bases unmatched to any gene: 3. The CDR3: CASSFTSGISTDTQYF. CDR3 in DNA: TGTGCCAGCAGCTTCACTAGCGGGATTAGCACAGATACGCAGTATTTT.

The J gene is TRBJ1-1, the V gene TRBV14; maybe TRBD1 (5 bases). V lost 0 bases to trimming and J lost 6 bases, with 17 bases between them. Germline values: CDR1 SGHDN, CDR2 FVKESK. The CDR3 is 16 residues long. In DNA form, the CDR3 reads TGTGCCAGCAGCCAAGACTCGAACACAGGTATGTCTGAAGCTTTCTTT. This encodes CASSQDSNTGMSEAFF.

This chain links TRBV6-4 with TRBJ2-1; 7 bases are shared with TRBD1. The CDR3 covers 15 residues. CDR1 and CDR2 from the germline V gene are MRHNA and SNTAGT. Trimming removed 6 bases from V and 2 bases from J; junction bases left unmatched: 7. The CDR3 loop reads CASSVEGAPYNEQFF. CDR3 DNA: TGTGCCAGCAGCGTAGAGGGGGCGCCCTACAATGAGCAGTTCTTC.

The rearrangement links TRBV6-1 to TRBJ1-5; D is possibly TRBD1 (5 bases). The V and J ends lost 4 bases and 5 bases respectively, with 9 bases between them. The CDR3 is 13 residues long. Germline V CDR1 and CDR2: MNHNS, SASEGT. The CDR3 is CASSVRGHQPQHF. The CDR3 DNA reads as TGTGCCAGCAGTGTAAGGGGCCATCAGCCCCAGCATTTT.

The chain links TRBV5-1 to TRBJ1-1, with TRBD1 as a possible D gene (6 bases). From germline, CDR1 is SGHRS and CDR2 YFSETQ. Trimming cost V 1 base and J 7 bases, with 17 bases left between them. The length of the CDR3 is 15 residues. The CDR3 DNA reads as TGCGCCAGCAGCTTGAGGGCTACAGGGCCTCGTGAAGCTTTCTTT. Its translation is CASSLRATGPREAFF.

The chain combines TRBV29-1 with TRBJ2-7; D is unresolved. This CDR3 comprises 15 residues. Germline values: CDR1 SQVTM, CDR2 ANQGSEA. V was clipped by 0 bases and J by 1 base, with 13 bases between them. The CDR3 sequence is CSVEDPLNGSYEQYF. DNA of the CDR3: TGCAGCGTTGAAGATCCCCTCAACGGGTCCTACGAGCAGTACTTC.

The rearrangement links TRBV10-3 to TRBJ1-1; D might be TRBD1 (5 bases). In germline, CDR1 is ENHRY, CDR2 SYGVKD. CDR3 length: 12 residues. With 11 bases removed from V and 1 base from J, the gap between germline ends came to 11 bases. This chain's CDR3 is CAVLTGNTEAFF. The CDR3 DNA follows: TGTGCCGTACTTACAGGGAACACTGAAGCTTTCTTT.

This chain links TRBV4-2 with TRBJ1-5; D unresolved. The germline V gene has CDR1 LGHNA and CDR2 YNFKEQ. This CDR3 has 15 amino acids. The V and J ends lost 5 bases and 0 bases respectively, with 11 bases between them. For the CDR3, the DNA is TGTGCCAGCAGCACATCTCACTATAGCAATCAGCCCCAGCATTTT. This encodes CASSTSHYSNQPQHF.

This clone was detected once. J is TRBJ2-3 and V is TRBV5-1, with D unresolved. Looked up from germline, CDR1 is SGHRS and CDR2 is YFSETQ. Trimming left V 0 bases short and J 3 bases short, with 11 bases between. The CDR3 spans 15 residues. The CDR3 protein is CASSLVDSLTDTQYF. The CDR3 region has the DNA TGCGCCAGCAGCTTGGTGGATAGCTTGACAGATACGCAGTATTTT.

This chain's CDR3 is CASSLSPSGFYNEQFF. In nucleotides, the CDR3 is TGTGCCAGCAGTTTATCTCCTAGCGGTTTCTACAATGAGCAGTTCTTC. The chain links TRBV28 to TRBJ2-1; 7 nucleotides match TRBD2. This CDR3 comprises 16 residues. V was clipped by 1 base and J by 3 bases; unmatched bases: 6. CDR1 is MDHEN, CDR2 SYDVKM, per germline.

The V gene is TRBV7-8, the J gene TRBJ1-3, with D possibly being TRBD1 (5 bases). The CDR3 runs 13 residues. The V gene lost 3 bases and the J gene lost 11 bases, with 14 bases spanning the gap. Germline loops: CDR1 SGHVS, CDR2 FQNEAQ. The CDR3 here is CASSFPEGAAIYF. The DNA for the CDR3 is TGTGCCAGCAGCTTCCCCGAAGGGGCGGCCATATATTTT.

V usage is TRBV29-1 and J usage is TRBJ2-7; TRBD2 agrees at 10 bases. In germline, CDR1 is SQVTM, CDR2 ANQGSEA. The CDR3 length is 13 residues. J lost 4 bases, V lost 4 bases, and 4 bases had no gene match. Here the CDR3 reads CSVVPSGSYEQYF. The CDR3 region has the DNA TGCAGCGTTGTGCCTAGCGGGAGTTACGAGCAGTACTTC.

This chain links TRBV7-9 with TRBJ2-7; TRBD2 is a possible D gene (6 bases). Germline V CDR1 and CDR2: SEHNR, FQNEAQ (reference sequence). V was clipped by 5 bases and J by 6 bases, with 14 bases between them. This CDR3 contains 13 residues. Written as DNA, the CDR3 is TGTGCCAGCAGCACCCCGGGAGCCCTCGAGCAGTACTTC. This gives the protein CASSTPGALEQYF.

The rearrangement uses TRBV28 and TRBJ2-5; a possible D gene is TRBD1 (5 bases). Germline V lookup: CDR1 MDHEN, CDR2 SYDVKM. The CDR3 is 14 residues long. The germline V and J ends were trimmed by 5 bases and 3 bases, with 13 bases remaining between them. The CDR3 DNA reads TGTGCCAGCAGTCCCCTAGGCAGGGAAGAGACCCAGTACTTC. This sequence encodes CASSPLGREETQYF.

Of note for this clone: An end of the junction differs from the germline gene, which may be a read error. This sequence joins TRBV7-3 and TRBJ2-5, with D perhaps matching TRBD2 (5 bases). This CDR3 region has 15 residues. CDR1 and CDR2 (germline): SGHTA, FQGTGA. CDR3 amino acids: CASSLTRGVGETQYF. The CDR3 DNA reads as TGTGCCAGCAGCCTAACTCGGGGAGTTGGCGAGACCCAGTACTTC.

The chain recombines TRBV7-6 with TRBJ2-7, with 8 bases identical to TRBD2. Germline-derived CDR1 and CDR2 are SGHVS and FNYEAQ. The CDR3 is made up of 13 amino acids. The V gene end was trimmed by 6 bases and the J gene end by 3 bases; junction bases not matched to a gene: 4. CDR3: CASSERGLYEQYF. In DNA form, the CDR3 reads TGTGCCAGCAGTGAGCGGGGGCTCTACGAGCAGTACTTC.

This sequence joins TRBV6-5 and TRBJ2-7; 7 bases line up with TRBD2. Germline V gene data show CDR1 as MNHEY and CDR2 as SVGAGI. The CDR3 is 15 residues long. Germline trimming cut 6 bases from V and 3 bases from J; bases unmatched to any gene: 11. This CDR3 is CASRVEAGVIYEQYF. CDR3 DNA: TGTGCCAGCAGGGTGGAGGCGGGAGTGATCTACGAGCAGTACTTC.

The chain joins TRBV5-8 to TRBJ1-1; no reliable D call. The CDR3 loop spans 12 amino acids. The V gene lost 6 bases and the J gene lost 8 bases, with 14 bases spanning the gap. Germline V gene lookup returns CDR1 SGHTS and CDR2 YDEGEE. The CDR3 sequence is CASMEHSLEAFF. CDR3 DNA: TGTGCCAGCATGGAGCACTCCTTGGAAGCTTTCTTT.

The CDR3 reads CASSTPWGEDEKLFF. DNA for the CDR3: TGTGCCAGCAGTACCCCGTGGGGAGAGGATGAAAAACTGTTTTTT. The chain carries TRBV2 and TRBJ1-4; D remains unclear. The CDR3 has 15 residues. V dropped 5 bases and J dropped 6 bases, with 16 bases sitting between them. Germline V lookup: CDR1 SNHLY, CDR2 FYNNEI.

In its sample, this clone was seen a few times. The chain uses TRBV19 and TRBJ2-3; no definite D call. Germline V gene data show CDR1 as LNHDA and CDR2 as SQIVND (reference sequence). V lost 3 bases to trimming and J lost 2 bases, with 6 bases between them. The CDR3 is 13 amino acids. The CDR3 nucleotides are TGTGCCAGTAGTATTAGTCCCACAGATACGCAGTATTTT. Translating it yields CASSISPTDTQYF.

The chain carries TRBV7-9 and TRBJ2-7; 11 bases align to TRBD1. After removal of 5 bases from V and 2 bases from J, the junction contained 5 bases not matched to a gene. Germline V gives CDR1 SEHNR, CDR2 FQNEAQ (reference sequence). This CDR3 region has 15 residues. The CDR3 is CASSGGQGVTYEQYF. The CDR3 DNA reads as TGTGCCAGCAGCGGGGGACAGGGGGTCACCTACGAGCAGTACTTC.

This clone was observed once. The chain couples TRBV30 to TRBJ2-5, with D perhaps TRBD1 (5 bases). Germline V gene sequence: CDR1 GTSNPN, CDR2 SVGIG (reference sequence). V gave up 5 bases and J gave up 5 bases, with 15 bases separating them. The CDR3 has 13 amino acids. CDR3 residues: CAWAGDSSETQYF. Here the CDR3 DNA reads TGTGCCTGGGCTGGTGACAGTTCGGAGACCCAGTACTTC.

This sequence joins TRBV7-9 and TRBJ2-1; 7 bases are a match to TRBD2. Germline assignment: CDR1 SEHNR and CDR2 FQNEAQ (reference sequence). V lost 5 bases, J lost 0 bases, and 7 bases stayed unmatched. The CDR3 consists of 16 residues. For the CDR3, the DNA is TGTGCCAGCAGCCTGTTGACTAGCAGCTCCTACAATGAGCAGTTCTTC. This codes for CASSLLTSSSYNEQFF.

The gene calls are TRBV10-2 and TRBJ1-2; 7 nucleotides align to TRBD1. V was clipped by 7 bases and J by 3 bases; unmatched bases: 8. Germline V gene data show CDR1 as WSHSY and CDR2 as SAAADI. This CDR3 comprises 14 residues. Written as DNA, the CDR3 is TGCGCCAGCAAGTTCGACAGGGAGGACTATGGCTACACCTTC. Translated: CASKFDREDYGYTF.

This rearrangement joins TRBV27 to TRBJ1-5; TRBD1 is a possible D gene (6 bases). The germline V gene encodes CDR1 MNHEY and CDR2 SMNVEV (reference sequence). V lost 3 bases to trimming and J lost 4 bases, with 13 bases between them. The CDR3 has 15 residues. The CDR3 is CASSFSGEPNQPQHF. The CDR3 DNA is TGTGCCAGCAGTTTCTCAGGGGAGCCTAATCAGCCCCAGCATTTT.

The chain links TRBV15 to TRBJ1-5, with D unclear. The CDR3 sequence is 13 residues long. V shed 5 bases and J shed 1 base, with 6 bases lying between them. The germline gives CDR1 LNHNV, CDR2 YYDKDF (reference sequence). CDR3 coding DNA: TGTGCCACCAGCGACAAGAGCAATCAGCCCCAGCATTTT. Its translation is CATSDKSNQPQHF. The full variable domain, its missing parts supplied by reference TRBV15 and TRBJ1-5, is DAMVIQNPRYQVTQFGKPVTLSCSQTLNHNVMYWYQQKSSQAPKLLFHYYDKDFNNEADTPDNFQSRRPNTSFCFLDIRSPGLGDTAMYLCATSDKSNQPQHFGDGTRLSIL.

V and J are TRBV28 and TRBJ1-2; D uncertain. The CDR3 has 17 residues. CDR1 is MDHEN, CDR2 SYDVKM, per germline. V was trimmed by 2 bases and J by 0 bases, leaving 16 bases between them. The CDR3 DNA sequence: TGTGCCAGCAGTTTAGCCGGGTGGAGATCCCCTAACTATGGCTACACCTTC. The encoded protein is CASSLAGWRSPNYGYTF.